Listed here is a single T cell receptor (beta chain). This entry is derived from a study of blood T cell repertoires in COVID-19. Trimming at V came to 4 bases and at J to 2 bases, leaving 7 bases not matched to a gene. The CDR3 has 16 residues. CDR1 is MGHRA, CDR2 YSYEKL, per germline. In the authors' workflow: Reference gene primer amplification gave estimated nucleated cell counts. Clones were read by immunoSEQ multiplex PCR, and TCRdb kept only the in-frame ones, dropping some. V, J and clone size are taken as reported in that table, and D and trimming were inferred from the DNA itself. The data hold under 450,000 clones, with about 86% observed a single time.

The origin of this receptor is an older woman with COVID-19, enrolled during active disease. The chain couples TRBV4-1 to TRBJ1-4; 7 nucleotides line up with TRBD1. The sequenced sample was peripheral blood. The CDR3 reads CASSRKPGQTNEKLFF. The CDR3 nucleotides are TGCGCCAGCAGCCGAAAACCGGGACAGACTAATGAAAAACTGTTTTTT.